Listed here are 10 T cell receptor beta chains from one sample, sequenced in a study of cytomegalovirus exposure and HLA in healthy donors. Method: immunoSEQ multiplex PCR; TCRdb's copy keeps in-frame clones and lacks some. The profile covers about 130,000 clones, with 85% to 90% appearing a single time and 3% to 3.5% taken by the ten largest. The sample was PBMCs. These receptors were obtained from a man aged 30 to 45 in good health and CMV-seronegative.

The chain uses TRBV6-1 and TRBJ1-5; a possible D gene is TRBD1 (6 bases). V dropped 2 bases and J dropped 3 bases, with 11 bases sitting between them. Germline-derived CDR1 and CDR2 are MNHNS and SASEGT. The CDR3 sequence is 15 residues long. The CDR3 reads CASSETGQNNQPQHF. In DNA, the CDR3 is TGTGCCAGCAGTGAAACGGGACAAAACAATCAGCCCCAGCATTTT.

This clone was observed a single time. The rearrangement joins TRBV6-5 to TRBJ2-3, with D unclear. This CDR3 has 16 amino acids. Germline CDR1 and CDR2: MNHEY and SVGAGI. V was shortened by 2 bases and J by 0 bases, with 12 bases between the two germline ends. CDR3 amino acids: CASSYGSSLSTDTQYF. The CDR3, as DNA: TGTGCCAGCAGTTACGGTAGTAGCCTTAGCACAGATACGCAGTATTTT.

The rearrangement joins TRBV7-9 to TRBJ1-1, with 8 bases matching TRBD1. The J segment lost 2 bases and the V segment lost 3 bases, leaving 2 bases of the junction unmatched. This CDR3 comprises 14 residues. CDR1 is SEHNR and CDR2 is FQNEAQ in the germline V gene (reference sequence). The CDR3 DNA reads as TGTGCCAGCAGCTTCGGACAGGGTAACACTGAAGCTTTCTTT. This codes for CASSFGQGNTEAFF.

V is TRBV7-2 and J is TRBJ2-1; D may be TRBD2 (6 bases). Trimming removed 1 base from V and 5 bases from J, with 15 bases in between. Germline V CDR1 and CDR2: SGHTA, FQGNSA. This CDR3 is built from 16 residues. CDR3 DNA sequence: TGTGCCAGCAGCTTAGAAACTCGGGGGATTAACAATGAGCAGTTCTTC. Translating gives CASSLETRGINNEQFF.

This chain links TRBV18 with TRBJ2-1; the match to TRBD2 covers 11 bases. The germline V gene encodes CDR1 KGHSH and CDR2 LQKENI. J lost 7 bases, V lost 5 bases, and 7 bases had no gene match. CDR3 size: 15 residues. The CDR3 region is CASSRTSGGTNEQFF. CDR3 nucleotides: TGTGCCAGCTCAAGAACTAGCGGGGGAACGAATGAGCAGTTCTTC.

The rearrangement uses TRBV27 and TRBJ2-7; D gene unclear. V was clipped by 4 bases and J by 0 bases, with 10 bases between them. This CDR3 spans 14 amino acids. Germline assignment: CDR1 MNHEY and CDR2 SMNVEV (reference sequence). The CDR3 nucleotides read TGTGCCAGCAGTTATACCCCGGTCTCCTACGAGCAGTACTTC. It encodes CASSYTPVSYEQYF.

This clone was recorded once. This chain links TRBV28 with TRBJ1-1, with 7 positions matching TRBD1. Germline trimming cut 6 bases from V and 10 bases from J; bases unmatched to any gene: 8. In germline, CDR1 is MDHEN, CDR2 SYDVKM. CDR3 size: 12 residues. CDR3 DNA sequence: TGTGCCAGCAGCTCCCCGACAGGGAGAGCTTTCTTT. It translates to CASSSPTGRAFF. Together with reference TRBV28 and TRBJ1-1, the CDR3 gives the full variable domain: DVKVTQSSRYLVKRTGEKVFLECVQDMDHENMFWYRQDPGLGLRLIYFSYDVKMKEKGDIPEGYSVSREKKERFSLILESASTNQTSMYLCASSSPTGRAFFGQGTRLTVV.

The chain has TRBV6-5 and TRBJ1-3; D remains unclear. Germline V gene data show CDR1 as MNHEY and CDR2 as SVGAGI. Trimming took off 7 bases at V and 1 base at J, with 5 bases between the two ends. The length of the CDR3 is 12 residues. The CDR3 here is CASTTSGNTIYF. CDR3 DNA sequence: TGTGCCAGCACCACATCTGGAAACACCATATATTTT.

The chain combines TRBV7-2 with TRBJ2-3; 9 bases map to TRBD1. V dropped 5 bases and J dropped 2; count of bases not matched to a gene: 8. This CDR3 comprises 16 residues. CDR1 and CDR2 (germline): SGHTA, FQGNSA. CDR3 sequence (DNA): TGTGCCAGCAGCCGCACAGGGGGCATGATCACAGATACGCAGTATTTT. It yields the protein CASSRTGGMITDTQYF. The variable domain in full, completed from reference TRBV7-2 and TRBJ2-3, reads GAGVSQSPSNKVTEKGKDVELRCDPISGHTALYWYRQSLGQGLEFLIYFQGNSAPDKSGLPSDRFSAERTGGSVSTLTIQRTQQEDSAVYLCASSRTGGMITDTQYFGPGTRLTVL.

The V call is TRBV10-3, the J call TRBJ2-7; no clear D gene. The V gene's germline CDR1 is ENHRY and CDR2 SYGVKD. V shed 6 bases and J shed 3 bases, with 6 bases lying between them. The CDR3 has 11 amino acids. CDR3 nucleotides: TGTGCCATCAGGAACGGCTACGAGCAGTACTTC. Translating it yields CAIRNGYEQYF.